This TCR beta chain appears in the sequencing data of a study of CD4 and CD8 cells across lung adenocarcinoma regions. Samples came from patients with localized non-small cell lung adenocarcinoma. Germline CDR1 reads SGHAT; CDR2 reads FQDESV (reference sequence). CDR3 length: 16 residues. TCRdb independently ran MiXCR on the PCR reads; one entry per CDR3 protein. The profile shows around 25,000 distinct CDR3 sequences, 40% to 60% of them singletons. Turning to this clonotype: Relative to the germline gene, one junction end is altered; a read error may explain this.

The TCR originated in a male donor with lung adenocarcinoma. The CD4 and CD8 labels of this study may be unreliable. Material for sequencing was CD8+ T cells from the center of a lung tumor. V usage is TRBV11-1 and J usage is TRBJ2-4, with D maybe TRBD2 (6 bases). Here the CDR3 reads CVSSILGGGPKNTQYF. The CDR3 nucleotides are TGTGTCAGCAGCATACTGGGGGGAGGACCCAAAAACACGCAGTACTTC.